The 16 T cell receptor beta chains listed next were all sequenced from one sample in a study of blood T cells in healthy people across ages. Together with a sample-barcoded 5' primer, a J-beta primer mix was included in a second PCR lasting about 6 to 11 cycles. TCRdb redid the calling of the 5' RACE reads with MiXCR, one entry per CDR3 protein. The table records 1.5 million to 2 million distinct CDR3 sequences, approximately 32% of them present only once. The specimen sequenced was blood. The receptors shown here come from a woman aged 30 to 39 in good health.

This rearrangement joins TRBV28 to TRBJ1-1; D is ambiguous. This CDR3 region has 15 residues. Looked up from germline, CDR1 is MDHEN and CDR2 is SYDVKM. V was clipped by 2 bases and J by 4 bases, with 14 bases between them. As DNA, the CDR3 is TGTGCCAGCAGTTTAGTGACGGTGCTTGGCACTGAAGCTTTCTTT. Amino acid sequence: CASSLVTVLGTEAFF.

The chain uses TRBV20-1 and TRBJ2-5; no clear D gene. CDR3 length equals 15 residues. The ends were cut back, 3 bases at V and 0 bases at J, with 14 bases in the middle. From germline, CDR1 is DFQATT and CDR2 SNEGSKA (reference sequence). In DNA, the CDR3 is TGCAGTGCTAGGGCCCGGCTTCGGTACCAAGAGACCCAGTACTTC. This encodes CSARARLRYQETQYF.

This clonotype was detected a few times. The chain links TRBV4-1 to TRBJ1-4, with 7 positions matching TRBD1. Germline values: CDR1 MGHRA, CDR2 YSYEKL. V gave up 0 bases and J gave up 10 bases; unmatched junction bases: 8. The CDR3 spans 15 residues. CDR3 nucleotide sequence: TGCGCCAGCAGCCAAGAATCGGCAGGGGGAGGAAAACTGTTTTTT. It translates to CASSQESAGGGKLFF.

The CDR3 here is CSVSPGNADTQYF. The CDR3 nucleotides are TGCAGCGTTTCTCCTGGGAACGCAGATACGCAGTATTTT. The chain recombines TRBV29-1 with TRBJ2-3, with D unclear. The CDR3 totals 13 residues. Looked up from germline, CDR1 is SQVTM and CDR2 is ANQGSEA. V was clipped by 5 bases and J by 4 bases, with 13 bases between them.

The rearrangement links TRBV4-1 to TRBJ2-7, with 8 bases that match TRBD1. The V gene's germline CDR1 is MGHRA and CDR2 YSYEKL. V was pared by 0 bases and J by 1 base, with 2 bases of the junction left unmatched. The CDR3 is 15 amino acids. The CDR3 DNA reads TGCGCCAGCAGCCAAGATTGGACAGGGTCCTACGAGCAGTACTTC. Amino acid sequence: CASSQDWTGSYEQYF.

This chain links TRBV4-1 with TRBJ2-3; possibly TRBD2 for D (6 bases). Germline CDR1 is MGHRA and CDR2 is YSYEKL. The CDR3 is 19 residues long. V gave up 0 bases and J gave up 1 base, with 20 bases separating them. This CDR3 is CASSQEGGLAGGGTDTQYF. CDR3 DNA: TGCGCCAGCAGCCAAGAGGGCGGGCTAGCAGGAGGGGGCACAGATACGCAGTATTTT.

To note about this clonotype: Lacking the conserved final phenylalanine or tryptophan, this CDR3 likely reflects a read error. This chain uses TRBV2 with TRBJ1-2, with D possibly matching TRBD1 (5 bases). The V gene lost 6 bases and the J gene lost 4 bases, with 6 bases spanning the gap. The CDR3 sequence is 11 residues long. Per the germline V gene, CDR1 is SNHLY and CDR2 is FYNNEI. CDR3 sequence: CASSGGYGYTL. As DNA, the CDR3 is TGTGCCAGCAGCGGGGGCTATGGCTACACCCTC.

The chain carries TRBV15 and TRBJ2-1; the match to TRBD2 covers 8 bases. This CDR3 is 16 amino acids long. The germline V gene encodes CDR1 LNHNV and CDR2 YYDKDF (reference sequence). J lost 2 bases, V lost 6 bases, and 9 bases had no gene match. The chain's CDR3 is CATSRTGGLTYNEQFF. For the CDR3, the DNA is TGTGCCACCAGTAGAACGGGGGGGCTAACCTACAATGAGCAGTTCTTC. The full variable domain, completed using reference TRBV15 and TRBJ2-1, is DAMVIQNPRYQVTQFGKPVTLSCSQTLNHNVMYWYQQKSSQAPKLLFHYYDKDFNNEADTPDNFQSRRPNTSFCFLDIRSPGLGDTAMYLCATSRTGGLTYNEQFFGPGTRLTVL.

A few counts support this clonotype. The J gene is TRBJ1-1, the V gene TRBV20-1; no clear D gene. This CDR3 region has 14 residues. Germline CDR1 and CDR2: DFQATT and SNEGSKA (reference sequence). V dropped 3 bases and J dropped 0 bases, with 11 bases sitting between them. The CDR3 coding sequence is TGCAGTGCTAGCATCCCCGTGGTGAACACTGAAGCTTTCTTT. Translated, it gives CSASIPVVNTEAFF.

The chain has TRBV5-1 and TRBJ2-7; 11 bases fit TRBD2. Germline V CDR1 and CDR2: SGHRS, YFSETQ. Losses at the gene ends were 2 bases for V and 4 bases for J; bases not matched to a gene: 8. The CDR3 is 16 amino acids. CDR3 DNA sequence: TGCGCCAGCAGCTTTAGCGGGGGGGCCAGTCCGTACGAGCAGTACTTC. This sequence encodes CASSFSGGASPYEQYF. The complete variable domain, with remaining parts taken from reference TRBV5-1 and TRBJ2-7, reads KAGVTQTPRYLIKTRGQQVTLSCSPISGHRSVSWYQQTPGQGLQFLFEYFSETQRNKGNFPGRFSGRQFSNSRSEMNVSTLELGDSALYLCASSFSGGASPYEQYFGPGTRLTVT.

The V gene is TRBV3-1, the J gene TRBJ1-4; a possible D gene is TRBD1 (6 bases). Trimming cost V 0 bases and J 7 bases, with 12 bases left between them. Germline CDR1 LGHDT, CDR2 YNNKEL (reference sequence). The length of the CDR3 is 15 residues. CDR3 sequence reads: CASSQDQGMGEKLFF. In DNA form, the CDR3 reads TGTGCCAGCAGCCAAGACCAGGGGATGGGTGAAAAACTGTTTTTT. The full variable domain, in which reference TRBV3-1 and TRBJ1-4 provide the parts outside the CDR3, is DTAVSQTPKYLVTQMGNDKSIKCEQNLGHDTMYWYKQDSKKFLKIMFSYNNKELIINETVPNRFSPKSPDKAHLNLHINSLELGDSAVYFCASSQDQGMGEKLFFGSGTQLSVL.

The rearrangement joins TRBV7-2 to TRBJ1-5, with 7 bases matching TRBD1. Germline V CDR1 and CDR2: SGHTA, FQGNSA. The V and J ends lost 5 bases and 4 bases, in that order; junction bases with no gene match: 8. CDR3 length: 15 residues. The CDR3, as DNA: TGTGCCAGCAGCCTCCGGGACAGATATAATCAGCCCCAGCATTTT. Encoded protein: CASSLRDRYNQPQHF.

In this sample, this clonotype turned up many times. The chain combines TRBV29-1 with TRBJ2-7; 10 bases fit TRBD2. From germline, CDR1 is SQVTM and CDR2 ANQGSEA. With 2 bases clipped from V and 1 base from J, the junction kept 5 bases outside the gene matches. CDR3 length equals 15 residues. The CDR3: CSVELAGEESYEQYF. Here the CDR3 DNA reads TGCAGCGTTGAACTAGCGGGAGAGGAGTCCTACGAGCAGTACTTC.

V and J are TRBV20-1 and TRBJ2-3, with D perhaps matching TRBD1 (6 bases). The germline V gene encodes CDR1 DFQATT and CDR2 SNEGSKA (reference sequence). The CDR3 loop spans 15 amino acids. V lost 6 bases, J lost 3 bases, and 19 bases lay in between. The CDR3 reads CSAYSGVRGTDTQYF. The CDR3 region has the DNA TGCAGTGCCTATTCAGGGGTTCGTGGGACAGATACGCAGTATTTT.

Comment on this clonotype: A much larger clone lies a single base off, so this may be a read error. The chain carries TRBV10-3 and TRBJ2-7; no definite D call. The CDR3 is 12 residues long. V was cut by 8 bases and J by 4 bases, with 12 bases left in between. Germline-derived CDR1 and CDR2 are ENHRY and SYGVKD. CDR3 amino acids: CAIGASGYEQYF. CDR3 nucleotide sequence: TGTGCCATCGGTGCTTCTGGGTACGAGCAGTACTTC.

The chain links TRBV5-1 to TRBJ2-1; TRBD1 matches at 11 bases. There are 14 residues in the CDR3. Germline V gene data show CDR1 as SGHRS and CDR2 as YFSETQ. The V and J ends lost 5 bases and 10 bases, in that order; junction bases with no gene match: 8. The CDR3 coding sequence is TGCGCCAGCAGACCCGGGACAGGGGGACGAGAGCAGTTCTTC. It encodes CASRPGTGGREQFF.